This TCR beta chain was retrieved from a study of OX40 agonist ivuxolimab in advanced cancers. Background on the study: Patients assigned to dose escalation were diagnosed with hepatocellular carcinoma, melanoma, renal cell or head and neck cancer.

Sampling times: baseline, cycle 4 day 1, cycle 7 day 1. For this clone: Antigen: not known.

The table came from immunoSEQ multiplex PCR; TCRdb's copy has only in-frame clones and leaves some out. In the table there are approximately 98,000 clones, around 93% of which are singletons. Germline-derived CDR1 and CDR2 are SGHRS and YFSETQ. CDR3 length equals 14 residues. Trimming stripped 4 bases from V and 3 bases from J, with 10 bases between. General study findings and limits: CD8+ T cells showed, on average, more clonal expansion than CD4+ cells.

Material: CD4+ or CD8+ T cells sorted from blood, obtained in a trial of the OX40 agonist ivuxolimab. The rearrangement links TRBV5-1 to TRBJ1-4, with D uncertain. This TCR derives from an adult with an advanced solid tumor such as melanoma, head and neck, liver or kidney cancer. Here the CDR3 DNA reads TGCGCCAGCAGCAACGGGCCCTCTAATGAAAAACTGTTTTTT. Protein sequence: CASSNGPSNEKLFF.